The clone carrying this T cell receptor beta chain was seen ten or more times. What it binds is not known. Library construction for TCR beta used iRepertoire HTBI primers and Arm-PCR of CDR3 regions. TCRdb reprocessed the multiplex PCR reads with MiXCR, giving one entry per CDR3 protein. The table lists about 400,000 distinct CDR3 sequences, under 20% of them singletons. As for time point: newly diagnosed GD, antithyroid drugs for less than 3 months. PBMCs were the source of the RNA used for TCR sequencing. The sample is drawn from a study of regulatory T cells in long-lasting Graves disease. On the study more broadly: Patients newly diagnosed with Graves' had been on antithyroid drugs for under 3 months.

The germline V gene has CDR1 DFQATT and CDR2 SNEGSKA (reference sequence). The CDR3 loop spans 14 amino acids. Trimming stripped 1 base from V and 7 bases from J, with 17 bases between. Whole-study findings and limits: Persistent patients shared more public clonotypes (about 2,700) than newly diagnosed patients (approximately 1,000).

The same data also went into a second study, on T cells in Graves' hyperthyroidism and ophthalmopathy.

This specimen consisted of peripheral blood mononuclear cells (PBMCs), obtained at new diagnosis, from a patient treated with antithyroid drugs. This chain uses TRBV20-1 with TRBJ2-7; D may be TRBD2 (7 bases). The receptor was isolated from a woman between 18 and 30 years old with Graves disease. The CDR3 reads CSARAAGAIREQYF. CDR3 nucleotide sequence: TGCAGTGCTAGAGCGGCGGGGGCCATAAGGGAGCAGTACTTC.